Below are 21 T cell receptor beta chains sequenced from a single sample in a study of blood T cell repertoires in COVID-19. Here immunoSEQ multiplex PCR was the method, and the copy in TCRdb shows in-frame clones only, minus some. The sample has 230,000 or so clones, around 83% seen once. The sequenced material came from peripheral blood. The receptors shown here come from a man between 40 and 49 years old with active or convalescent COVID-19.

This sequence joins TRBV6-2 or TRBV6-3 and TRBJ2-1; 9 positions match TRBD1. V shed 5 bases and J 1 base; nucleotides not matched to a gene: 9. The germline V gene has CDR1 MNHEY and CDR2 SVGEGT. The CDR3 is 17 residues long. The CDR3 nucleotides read TGTGCCAGCAGTCCCTTGGGACAGGGACAATCCTACAATGAGCAGTTCTTC. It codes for CASSPLGQGQSYNEQFF.

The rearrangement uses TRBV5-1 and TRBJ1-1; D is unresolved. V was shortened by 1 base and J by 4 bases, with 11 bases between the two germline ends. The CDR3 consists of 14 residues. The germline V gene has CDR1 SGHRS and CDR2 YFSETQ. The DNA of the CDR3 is TGCGCCAGCAGCTTGTCTGTAGGGAGCACTGAAGCTTTCTTT. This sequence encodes CASSLSVGSTEAFF.

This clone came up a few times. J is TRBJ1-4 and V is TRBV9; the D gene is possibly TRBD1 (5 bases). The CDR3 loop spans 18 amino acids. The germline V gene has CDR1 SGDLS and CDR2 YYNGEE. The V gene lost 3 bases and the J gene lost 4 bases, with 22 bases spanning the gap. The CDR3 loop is CASSASPRWGEINEKLFF. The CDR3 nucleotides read TGTGCCAGCAGCGCCTCTCCTAGGTGGGGGGAGATTAATGAAAAACTGTTTTTT.

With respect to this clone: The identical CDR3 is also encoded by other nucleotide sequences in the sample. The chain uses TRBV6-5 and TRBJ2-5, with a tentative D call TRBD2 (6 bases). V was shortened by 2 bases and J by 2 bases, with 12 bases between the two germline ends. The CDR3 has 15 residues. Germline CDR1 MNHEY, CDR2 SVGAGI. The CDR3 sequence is CASSYGAGQQETQYF. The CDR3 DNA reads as TGTGCCAGCAGTTACGGCGCGGGGCAGCAAGAGACCCAGTACTTC.

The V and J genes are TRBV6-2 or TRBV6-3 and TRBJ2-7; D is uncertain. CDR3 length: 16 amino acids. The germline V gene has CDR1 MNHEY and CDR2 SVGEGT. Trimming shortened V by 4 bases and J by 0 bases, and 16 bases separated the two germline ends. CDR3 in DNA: TGTGCCAGCAGTTCGATCGATTCTATGAGCTCCTACGAGCAGTACTTC. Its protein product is CASSSIDSMSSYEQYF.

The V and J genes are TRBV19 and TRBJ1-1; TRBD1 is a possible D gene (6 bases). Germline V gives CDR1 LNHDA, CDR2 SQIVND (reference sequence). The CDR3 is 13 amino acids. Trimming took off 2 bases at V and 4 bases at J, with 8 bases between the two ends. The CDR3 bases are TGTGCCAGTAGTATAAACAGGGCCACTGAAGCTTTCTTT. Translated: CASSINRATEAFF.

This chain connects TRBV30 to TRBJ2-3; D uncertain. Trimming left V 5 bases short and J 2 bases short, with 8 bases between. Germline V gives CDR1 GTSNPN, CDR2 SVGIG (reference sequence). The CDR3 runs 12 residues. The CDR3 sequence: CAWDINTDTQYF. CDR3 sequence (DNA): TGTGCCTGGGACATTAACACAGATACGCAGTATTTT.

The CDR3 protein is CATSGGVNTEAFF. The CDR3 coding sequence is TGTGCCACCAGTGGGGGCGTCAACACTGAAGCTTTCTTT. The rearrangement joins TRBV24-1 to TRBJ1-1; D is perhaps TRBD1 (5 bases). V was cut by 5 bases and J by 2 bases, with 8 bases left in between. CDR1 KGHDR and CDR2 SFDVKD come from the germline V gene. This CDR3 is built from 13 residues.

CDR3 residues: CASSETRGESPLHF. The DNA of the CDR3 is TGTGCCAGCAGTGAAACCCGGGGGGAGTCACCCCTCCACTTT. The chain links TRBV6-1 to TRBJ1-6, with D possibly TRBD1 on 5 matching bases. Germline-derived CDR1 and CDR2 are MNHNS and SASEGT. Trimming stripped 2 bases from V and 10 bases from J, with 12 bases between. The length of the CDR3 is 14 residues.

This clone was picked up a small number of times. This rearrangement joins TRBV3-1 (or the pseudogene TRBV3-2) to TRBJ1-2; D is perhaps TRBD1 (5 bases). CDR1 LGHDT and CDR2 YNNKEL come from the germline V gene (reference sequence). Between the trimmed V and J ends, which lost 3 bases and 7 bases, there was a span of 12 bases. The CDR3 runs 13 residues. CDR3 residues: CASSHRGRGGYTF. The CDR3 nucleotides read TGTGCCAGCAGCCACCGGGGGAGAGGTGGCTACACCTTC.

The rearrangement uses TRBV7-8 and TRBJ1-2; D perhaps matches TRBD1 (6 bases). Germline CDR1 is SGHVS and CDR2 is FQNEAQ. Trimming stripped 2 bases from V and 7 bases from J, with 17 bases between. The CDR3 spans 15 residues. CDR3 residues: CASSLREYGGSGYTF. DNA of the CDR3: TGTGCCAGCAGCTTAAGGGAGTATGGGGGCTCTGGCTACACCTTC.

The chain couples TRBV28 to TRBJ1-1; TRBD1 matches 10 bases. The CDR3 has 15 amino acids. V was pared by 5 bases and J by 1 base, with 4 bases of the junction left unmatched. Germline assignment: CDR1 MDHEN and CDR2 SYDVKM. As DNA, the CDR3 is TGTGCCAGCAGTCCGGGGGACAGGGGGAACACTGAAGCTTTCTTT. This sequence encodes CASSPGDRGNTEAFF. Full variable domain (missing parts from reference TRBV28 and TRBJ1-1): DVKVTQSSRYLVKRTGEKVFLECVQDMDHENMFWYRQDPGLGLRLIYFSYDVKMKEKGDIPEGYSVSREKKERFSLILESASTNQTSMYLCASSPGDRGNTEAFFGQGTRLTVV.

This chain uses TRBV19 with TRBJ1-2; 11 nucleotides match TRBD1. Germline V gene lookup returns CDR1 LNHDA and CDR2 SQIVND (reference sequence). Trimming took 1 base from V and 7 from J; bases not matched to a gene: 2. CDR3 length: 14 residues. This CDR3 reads CASSIADRGLGYTF. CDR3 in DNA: TGTGCCAGTAGTATAGCGGACAGGGGGCTTGGCTACACCTTC.

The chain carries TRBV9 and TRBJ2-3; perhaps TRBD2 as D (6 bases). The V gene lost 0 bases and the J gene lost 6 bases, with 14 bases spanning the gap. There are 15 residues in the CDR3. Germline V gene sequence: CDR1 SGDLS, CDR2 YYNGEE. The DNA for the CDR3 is TGTGCCAGCAGCGTAGTGTCGGGAGAGTTGGATACGCAGTATTTT. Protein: CASSVVSGELDTQYF.

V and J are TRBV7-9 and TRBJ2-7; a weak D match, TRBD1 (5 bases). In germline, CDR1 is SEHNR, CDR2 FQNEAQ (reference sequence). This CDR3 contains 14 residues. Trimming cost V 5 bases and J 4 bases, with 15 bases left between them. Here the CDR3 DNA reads TGTGCCAGCAGCCTCTCGACAGCTACTTACGAGCAGTACTTC. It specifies CASSLSTATYEQYF.

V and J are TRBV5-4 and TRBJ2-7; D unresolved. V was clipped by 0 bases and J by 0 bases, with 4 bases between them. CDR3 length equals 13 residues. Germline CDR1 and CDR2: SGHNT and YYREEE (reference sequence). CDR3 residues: CASSLAHSYEQYF. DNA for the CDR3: TGTGCCAGCAGCTTGGCCCACTCCTACGAGCAGTACTTC.

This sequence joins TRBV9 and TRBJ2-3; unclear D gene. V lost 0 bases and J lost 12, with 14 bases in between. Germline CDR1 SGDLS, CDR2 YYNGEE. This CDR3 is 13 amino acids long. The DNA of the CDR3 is TGTGCCAGCAGCGTAGCTCCGGCAGGAAGTCAGTATTTT. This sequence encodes CASSVAPAGSQYF.

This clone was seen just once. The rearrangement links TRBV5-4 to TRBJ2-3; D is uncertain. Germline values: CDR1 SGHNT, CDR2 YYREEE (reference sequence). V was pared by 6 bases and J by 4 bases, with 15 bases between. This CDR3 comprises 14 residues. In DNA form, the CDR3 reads TGTGCCAGCAACGCGAGACTTGGCCCAGATACGCAGTATTTT. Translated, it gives CASNARLGPDTQYF.

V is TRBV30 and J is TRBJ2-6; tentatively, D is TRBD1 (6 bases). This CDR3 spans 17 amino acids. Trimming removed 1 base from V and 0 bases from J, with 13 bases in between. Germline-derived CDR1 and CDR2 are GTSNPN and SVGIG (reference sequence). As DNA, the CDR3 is TGTGCCTGGAGTGGCGGACAGCCTTACTCTGGGGCCAACGTCCTGACTTTC. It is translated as CAWSGGQPYSGANVLTF.

CDR3 nucleotide sequence: TGTGCCAGCAGTGTACAGGGGGCGGGTGGCACTGAAGCTTTCTTT. Protein: CASSVQGAGGTEAFF. The chain employs TRBV2 and TRBJ1-1, with 9 positions matching TRBD1. The V and J ends lost 4 bases and 4 bases, in that order; junction bases with no gene match: 7. Germline V gene lookup returns CDR1 SNHLY and CDR2 FYNNEI. CDR3 length equals 15 residues.

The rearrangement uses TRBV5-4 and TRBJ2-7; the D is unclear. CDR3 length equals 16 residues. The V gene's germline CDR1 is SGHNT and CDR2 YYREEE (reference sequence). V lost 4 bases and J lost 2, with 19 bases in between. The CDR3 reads CASSQEIQTPTYEQYF. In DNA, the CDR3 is TGTGCCAGCAGCCAGGAAATCCAGACGCCTACCTACGAGCAGTACTTC.